In this sample, the clone carrying this TCR beta chain turned up a few times. These data come from a study of control samples from healthy donors and cancer patients. V lost 4 bases to trimming and J lost 3 bases; unmatched junction nucleotides: 7. Germline assignment: CDR1 SGHKS and CDR2 YYEKEE (reference sequence). CDR3 length: 16 amino acids. Using immunoSEQ multiplex PCR, the repertoire was profiled, and TCRdb retains in-frame clones only, with some absent. The table has approximately 97,000 clones, 85% seen once; the top ten hold around 20%. The V gene is TRBV5-5, the J gene TRBJ1-3; 10 bases agree with TRBD1. The clonotype originates from a man younger than 40 in good health. Sequences were obtained from blood. The CDR3 region is CASSTGDRGYGNTIYF. For the CDR3, the DNA is TGTGCCAGCAGCACGGGGGACAGGGGTTATGGAAACACCATATATTTT.